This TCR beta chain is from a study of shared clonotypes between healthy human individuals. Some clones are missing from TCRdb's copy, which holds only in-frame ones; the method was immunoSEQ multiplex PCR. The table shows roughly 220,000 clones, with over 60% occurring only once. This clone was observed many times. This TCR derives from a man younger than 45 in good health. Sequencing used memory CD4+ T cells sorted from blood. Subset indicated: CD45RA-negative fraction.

CDR3 sequence reads: CASSENRDQETQYF. The CDR3 bases are TGTGCCAGCAGTGAAAACAGGGACCAAGAGACCCAGTACTTC. The gene calls are TRBV2 and TRBJ2-5; TRBD1 might be the D (6 bases). V lost 2 bases to trimming and J lost 0 bases, with 7 bases between them. This CDR3 contains 14 residues. Germline CDR1 and CDR2: SNHLY and FYNNEI.